The clone carrying this TCR beta chain was counted at least ten times. Trimming shortened V by 6 bases and J by 4 bases, and 16 bases separated the two germline ends. Per the germline V gene, CDR1 is MNHNS and CDR2 is SASEGT. The length of the CDR3 is 15 residues. These data belong to a study of blood T cells in healthy people across ages. It was with a sample-barcoded 5' primer and a J-beta primer mix that a second PCR of roughly 7 to 12 cycles was run. Each CDR3 protein is one row after TCRdb ran MiXCR on the 5' RACE reads. The sample carries approximately 810,000 distinct CDR3 sequences, 29% recorded once.

Material for sequencing was blood. The rearrangement joins TRBV6-1 to TRBJ2-1, with a possible D match to TRBD1 (6 bases). The TCR comes from a woman older than 75 in good health. In nucleotides, the CDR3 is TGTGCCAGCAGGACCGACAGGAGGTCATACAATGAGCAGTTCTTC. Its translation is CASRTDRRSYNEQFF.